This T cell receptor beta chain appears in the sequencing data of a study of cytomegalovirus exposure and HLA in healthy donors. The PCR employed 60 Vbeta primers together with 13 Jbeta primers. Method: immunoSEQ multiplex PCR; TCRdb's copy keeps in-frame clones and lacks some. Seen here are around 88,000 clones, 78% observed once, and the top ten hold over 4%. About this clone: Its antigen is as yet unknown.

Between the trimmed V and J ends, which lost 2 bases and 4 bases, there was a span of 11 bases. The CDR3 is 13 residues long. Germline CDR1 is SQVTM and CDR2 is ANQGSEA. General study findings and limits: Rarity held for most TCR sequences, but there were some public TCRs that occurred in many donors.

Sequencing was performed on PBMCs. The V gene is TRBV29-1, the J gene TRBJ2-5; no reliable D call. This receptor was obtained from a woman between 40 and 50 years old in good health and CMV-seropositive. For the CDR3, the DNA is TGCAGCGTTGAACCCACGACGGGAGAGACCCAGTACTTC. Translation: CSVEPTTGETQYF.